This T cell receptor beta chain was recorded in a study of T cells in Graves' hyperthyroidism and ophthalmopathy. TCR beta CDR3 region amplification was performed from RNA transcripts. The HTBI primer set drove a first-round RT-PCR of the TCR CDR3. TCRdb independently ran MiXCR on the multiplex PCR reads; one entry per CDR3 protein. This table has about 500,000 distinct CDR3 sequences, under 20% appearing once. This clonotype has just a few counts. This sequence was found in a woman aged 18-29 years with Graves' ophthalmopathy. Material for sequencing was blood.

The CDR3 nucleotides are TGTGCCAGCAGCTTAGTCCCGGAAAGCATTGGCTACACCTTC. Translating it yields CASSLVPESIGYTF. V and J are TRBV7-6 and TRBJ1-2; D call uncertain. Germline assignment: CDR1 SGHVS and CDR2 FNYEAQ. The CDR3 has 14 residues. V was clipped by 1 base and J by 7 bases, with 13 bases between them. Based on the CDR3 plus reference TRBV7-6 and TRBJ1-2, the full variable domain is GAGVSQSPRYKVTKRGQDVALRCDPISGHVSLYWYRQALGQGPEFLTYFNYEAQQDKSGLPNDRFSAERPEGSISTLTIQRTEQRDSAMYRCASSLVPESIGYTFGSGTRLTVV.